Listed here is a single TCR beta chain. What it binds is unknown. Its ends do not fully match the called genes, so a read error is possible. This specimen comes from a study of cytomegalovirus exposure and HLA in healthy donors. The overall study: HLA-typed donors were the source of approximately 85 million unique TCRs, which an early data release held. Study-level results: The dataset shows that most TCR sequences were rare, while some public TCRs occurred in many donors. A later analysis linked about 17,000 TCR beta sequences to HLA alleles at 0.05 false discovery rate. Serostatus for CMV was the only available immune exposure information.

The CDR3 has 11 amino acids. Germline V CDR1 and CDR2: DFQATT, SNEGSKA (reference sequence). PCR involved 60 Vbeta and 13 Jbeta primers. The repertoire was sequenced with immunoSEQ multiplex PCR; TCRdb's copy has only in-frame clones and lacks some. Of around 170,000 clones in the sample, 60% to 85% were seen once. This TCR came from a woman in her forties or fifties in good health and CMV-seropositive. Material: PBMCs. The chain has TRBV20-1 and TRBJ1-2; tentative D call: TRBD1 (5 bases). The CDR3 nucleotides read TGCAGTGCTGGGACTCAGTCCCCATTTTACTTC. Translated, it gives CSAGTQSPFYF.